The present T cell receptor (beta chain) was sequenced within a study of T cell responses to AZD1222 COVID-19 vaccine. General study findings and limits: The reported proportion of spike-specific TCRs targeting unmutated variant regions was nearly half.

This CDR3 has 13 residues. The V and J ends lost 0 bases and 4 bases respectively, with 7 bases between them. Germline loops: CDR1 SGHDT, CDR2 YYEEEE. Note on this clone: Its specificity is unknown. The same CDR3 is also encoded by other DNA sequences in this sample.

The method was immunoSEQ multiplex PCR; TCRdb's version includes in-frame clones alone and lacks a portion of them. The sample contains under 150,000 clones, over 80% of which appear only once. This clonotype was obtained from an adult in good health. This sequence joins TRBV5-6 and TRBJ1-2; D ambiguous. The sample in question was peripheral blood, obtained on day 0 of AZD1222 vaccination. The CDR3 protein is CASSLGRTYGYTF. In DNA, the CDR3 is TGTGCCAGCAGCTTGGGCAGAACCTATGGCTACACCTTC. The full variable domain, with the rest looked up from reference TRBV5-6 and TRBJ1-2, is DAGVTQSPTHLIKTRGQQVTLRCSPKSGHDTVSWYQQALGQGPQFIFQYYEEEERQRGNFPDRFSGHQFPNYSSELNVNALLLGDSALYLCASSLGRTYGYTFGSGTRLTVV.